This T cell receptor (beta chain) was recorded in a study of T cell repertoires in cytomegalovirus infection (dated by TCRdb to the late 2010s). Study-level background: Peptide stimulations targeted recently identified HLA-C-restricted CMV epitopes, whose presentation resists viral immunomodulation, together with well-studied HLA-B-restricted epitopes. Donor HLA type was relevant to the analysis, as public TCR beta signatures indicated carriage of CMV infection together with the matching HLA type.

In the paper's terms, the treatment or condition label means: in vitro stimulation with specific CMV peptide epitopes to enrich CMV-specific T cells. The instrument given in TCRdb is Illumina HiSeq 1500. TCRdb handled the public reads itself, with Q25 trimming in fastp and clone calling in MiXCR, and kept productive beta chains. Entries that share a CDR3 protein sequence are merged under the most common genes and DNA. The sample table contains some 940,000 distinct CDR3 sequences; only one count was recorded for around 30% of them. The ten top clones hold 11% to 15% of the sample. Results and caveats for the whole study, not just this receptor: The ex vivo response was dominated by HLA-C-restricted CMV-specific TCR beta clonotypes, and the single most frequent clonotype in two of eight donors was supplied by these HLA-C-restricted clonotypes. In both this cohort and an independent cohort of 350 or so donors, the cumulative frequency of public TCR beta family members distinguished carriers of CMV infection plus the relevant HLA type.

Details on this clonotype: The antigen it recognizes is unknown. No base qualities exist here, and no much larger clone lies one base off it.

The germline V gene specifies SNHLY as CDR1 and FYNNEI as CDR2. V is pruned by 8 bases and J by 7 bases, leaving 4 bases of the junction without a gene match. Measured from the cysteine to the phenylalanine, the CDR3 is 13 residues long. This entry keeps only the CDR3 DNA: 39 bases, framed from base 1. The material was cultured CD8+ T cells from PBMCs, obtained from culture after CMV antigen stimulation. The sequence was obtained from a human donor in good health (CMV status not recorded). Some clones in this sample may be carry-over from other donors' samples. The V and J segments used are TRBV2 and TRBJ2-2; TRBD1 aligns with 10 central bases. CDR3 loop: CASLGQGNGELFF. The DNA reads TGTGCCAGCCTGGGACAGGGGAACGGGGAGCTGTTTTTT.